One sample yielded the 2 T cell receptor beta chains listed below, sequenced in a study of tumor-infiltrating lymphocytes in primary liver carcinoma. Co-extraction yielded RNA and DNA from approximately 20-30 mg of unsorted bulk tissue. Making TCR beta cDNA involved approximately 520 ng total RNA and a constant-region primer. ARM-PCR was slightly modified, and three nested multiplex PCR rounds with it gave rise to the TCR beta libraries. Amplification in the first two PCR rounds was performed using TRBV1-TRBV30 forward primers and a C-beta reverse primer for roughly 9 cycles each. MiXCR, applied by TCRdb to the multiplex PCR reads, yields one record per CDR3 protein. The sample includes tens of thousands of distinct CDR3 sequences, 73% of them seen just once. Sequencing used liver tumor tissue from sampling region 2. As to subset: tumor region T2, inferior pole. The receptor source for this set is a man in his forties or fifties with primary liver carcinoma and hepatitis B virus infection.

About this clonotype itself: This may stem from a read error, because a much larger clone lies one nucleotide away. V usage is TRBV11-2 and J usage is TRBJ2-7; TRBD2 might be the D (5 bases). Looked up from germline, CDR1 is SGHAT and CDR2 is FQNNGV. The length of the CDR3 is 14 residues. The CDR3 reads CTSTRGSSTYELYF. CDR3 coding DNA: TGTACCAGCACCCGTGGGAGTTCCACCTACGAGCTGTACTTC. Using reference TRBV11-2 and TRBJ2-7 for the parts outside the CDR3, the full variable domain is EAGVAQSPRYKIIEKRQSVAFWCNPISGHATLYWYQQILGQGPKLLIQFQNNGVVDDSQLPKDRFSAERLKGVDSTLKIQPAKLEDSAVYLCTSTRGSSTYELYFGPGTRLTVT.

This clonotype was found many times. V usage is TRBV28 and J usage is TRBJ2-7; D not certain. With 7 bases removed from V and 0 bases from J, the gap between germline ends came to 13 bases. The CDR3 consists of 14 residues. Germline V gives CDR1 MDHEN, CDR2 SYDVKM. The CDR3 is CASTPAQSSYEQYF. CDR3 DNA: TGTGCCAGCACTCCGGCCCAGAGCTCCTACGAGCAGTACTTC. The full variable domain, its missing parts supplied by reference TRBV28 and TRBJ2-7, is DVKVTQSSRYLVKRTGEKVFLECVQDMDHENMFWYRQDPGLGLRLIYFSYDVKMKEKGDIPEGYSVSREKKERFSLILESASTNQTSMYLCASTPAQSSYEQYFGPGTRLTVT.